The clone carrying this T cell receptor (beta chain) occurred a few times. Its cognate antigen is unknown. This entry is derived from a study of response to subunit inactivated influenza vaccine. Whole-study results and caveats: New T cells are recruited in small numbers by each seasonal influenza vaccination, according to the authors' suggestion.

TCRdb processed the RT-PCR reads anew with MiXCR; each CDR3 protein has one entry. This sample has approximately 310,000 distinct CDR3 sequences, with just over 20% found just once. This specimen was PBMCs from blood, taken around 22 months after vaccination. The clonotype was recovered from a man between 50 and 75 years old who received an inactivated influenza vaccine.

Here the CDR3 DNA reads TGTGCCAGCACCTCCGGGAAAGAGACCCAGTACTTC. Translated: CASTSGKETQYF. This rearrangement joins TRBV12-3 or TRBV12-4 to TRBJ2-5, with D possibly being TRBD2 (5 bases). The length of the CDR3 is 12 residues. The V end lost 7 bases, the J end lost 3 bases, and 9 bases lay between the germline ends.